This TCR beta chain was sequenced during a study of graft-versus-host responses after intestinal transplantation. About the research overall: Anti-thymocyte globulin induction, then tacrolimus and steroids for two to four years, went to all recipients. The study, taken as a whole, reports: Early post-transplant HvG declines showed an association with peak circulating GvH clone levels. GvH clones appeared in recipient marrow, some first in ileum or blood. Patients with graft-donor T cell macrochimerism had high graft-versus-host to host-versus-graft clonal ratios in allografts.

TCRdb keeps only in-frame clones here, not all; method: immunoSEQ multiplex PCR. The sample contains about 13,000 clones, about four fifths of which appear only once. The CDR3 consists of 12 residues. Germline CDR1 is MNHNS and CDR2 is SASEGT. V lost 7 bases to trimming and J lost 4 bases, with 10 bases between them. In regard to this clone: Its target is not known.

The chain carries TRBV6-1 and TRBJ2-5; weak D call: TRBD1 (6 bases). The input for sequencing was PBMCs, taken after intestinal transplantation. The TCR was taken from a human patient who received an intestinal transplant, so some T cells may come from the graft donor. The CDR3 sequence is CASNMDRETQYF. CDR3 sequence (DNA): TGTGCCAGCAATATGGACAGAGAGACCCAGTACTTC.